This T cell receptor (beta chain) was profiled in a study of low-dose radiotherapy and immunotherapy resistance in tumors. At the level of the study: Members of Cohort 2 were treated with 1 Gy per fraction every two weeks; their total was 13 Gy over 26 weeks. Every two weeks patients got nivolumab 240 mg flat dose, plus ipilimumab 1 mg/kg every six weeks, intravenously. One day before radiation and immunotherapy, intravenous cyclophosphamide 200 mg/m2 was administered, with this repeated every two weeks.

The patients who were eligible all carried advanced solid tumors that lacked tumor-infiltrating lymphocytes, meaning the tumors were TIL-negative. The CDR3 runs 14 residues. Trimming took 4 bases from V and 11 from J, leaving 19 bases between them. Germline CDR1 KGHDR, CDR2 SFDVKD. Both TCRalpha and TCRbeta chains were reverse transcribed with V-gene-specific primers. TCRs were put through approximately 20 PCR cycles of amplification with Phusion. A constant-region primer and the V-primer adapter served as the primer pair. MiXCR was run by TCRdb on the reads, yielding one entry per CDR3 protein. The table has 13,000 or so distinct CDR3 sequences, around four fifths seen once.

This receptor was taken from a human donor with advanced metastatic prostate, ovarian, gallbladder or colorectal cancer (not recorded which). This table probably holds off-target reads from a library built for another chain. The rearrangement joins TRBV24-1 to TRBJ1-1; a weak D match, TRBD1 (6 bases). The DNA of the CDR3 is TGTGCCACCAGTGACGGAGGACAGCAAGCAAAGGCTTTCTTT. This encodes CATSDGGQQAKAFF.